This T cell receptor beta chain originates from a study of sequential checkpoint blockade in melanoma. Overall study: Patients were randomized 1:1 to nivolumab-then-ipilimumab or ipilimumab-then-nivolumab first-line. Both treatment sequences were followed by maintenance nivolumab.

Treatment specified: randomized to nivolumab then ipilimumab (arm A) or the reverse (arm B). Patients had received no earlier DNA-damaging chemotherapy. PBMC sorting kept live CD3+CD8+ cells without CD19 or CD56. The CDR3 length is 15 residues. The ends lost 4 bases at V and 1 base at J; junction bases unmatched: 6. The germline CDR1 and CDR2 sequences are LGHNA and YNFKEQ. Here immunoSEQ multiplex PCR was the method, and the copy in TCRdb shows in-frame clones only, minus some. Of over 15,000 clones in the sample, 69% are singletons; the top ten hold 18%. This TCR was recovered from a human donor with melanoma. This chain connects TRBV4-2 to TRBJ1-1, with TRBD1 matching over 7 bases. Sequences were derived from CD8+ T cells sorted from blood (inferred from file names), sampled from a patient given nivolumab and ipilimumab in sequence. CDR3 in amino acids: CASSPTTGANTEAFF. In DNA, the CDR3 is TGTGCCAGCAGCCCGACTACAGGGGCGAACACTGAAGCTTTCTTT.